These 10 T cell receptor beta chains were sequenced from one sample in a study of cytomegalovirus exposure and HLA in healthy donors. The PCR employed 60 Vbeta primers together with 13 Jbeta primers. The protocol was immunoSEQ multiplex PCR, while the TCRdb copy is restricted to in-frame clones and leaves out a portion. The table shows fewer than 200,000 clones, with around 80% occurring only once. Sequences were obtained from PBMCs. The receptors here all came from a woman aged 35 to 49 in good health and CMV-seronegative.

The chain has TRBV11-1 and TRBJ1-1; D may be TRBD1 (5 bases). The CDR3 runs 14 residues. Trimming shortened V by 5 bases and J by 5 bases, and 15 bases separated the two germline ends. Looked up from germline, CDR1 is SGHAT and CDR2 is FQDESV (reference sequence). The CDR3 DNA follows: TGTGCCAGCAGCCCCAACCAGGGAAGGACTGAAGCTTTCTTT. It yields the protein CASSPNQGRTEAFF.

The V call is TRBV5-1, the J call TRBJ2-5; 9 nucleotides align to TRBD2. The CDR3 length is 16 residues. Trimming at V came to 4 bases and at J to 5 bases, leaving 12 bases not matched to a gene. Germline lookup yields CDR1 SGHRS and CDR2 YFSETQ. DNA of the CDR3: TGCGCCAGCAGCAAGAGGGGGGCTAGCGGGGAGGAGACCCAGTACTTC. The encoded protein is CASSKRGASGEETQYF.

The chain uses TRBV4-1 and TRBJ2-1, with 10 bases that match TRBD1. This CDR3 is 17 amino acids long. Germline loops: CDR1 MGHRA, CDR2 YSYEKL. With 3 bases clipped from V and 7 bases from J, the junction kept 12 bases outside the gene matches. The CDR3 DNA is TGCGCCAGCAGCCAGGGGACAGGGGCCCGGGGGTCGAATGAGCAGTTCTTC. It codes for CASSQGTGARGSNEQFF.

CDR3 coding DNA: TGTGCCAGCAGCTTTGTGGGCTTAGGCGGGGAGCTGTTTTTT. Translating it yields CASSFVGLGGELFF. The rearrangement links TRBV5-6 to TRBJ2-2; D is unclear. Between the trimmed V and J ends, which lost 2 bases and 7 bases, there was a span of 12 bases. The CDR3 contains 14 residues. Germline CDR1 reads SGHDT; CDR2 reads YYEEEE. The whole variable domain, remainder taken from reference TRBV5-6 and TRBJ2-2, is DAGVTQSPTHLIKTRGQQVTLRCSPKSGHDTVSWYQQALGQGPQFIFQYYEEEERQRGNFPDRFSGHQFPNYSSELNVNALLLGDSALYLCASSFVGLGGELFFGEGSRLTVL.

The rearrangement uses TRBV13 and TRBJ1-2, with no clear D. The germline V gene encodes CDR1 PRHDT and CDR2 FYEKMQ (reference sequence). Trimming removed 4 bases from V and 2 bases from J, with 2 bases in between. This CDR3 is built from 11 residues. CDR3 region: CASSSNYGYTF. The CDR3 bases are TGTGCCAGCAGCTCAAACTATGGCTACACCTTC. Full variable domain (remainder filled in from reference TRBV13 and TRBJ1-2): AAGVIQSPRHLIKEKRETATLKCYPIPRHDTVYWYQQGPGQDPQFLISFYEKMQSDKGSIPDRFSAQQFSDYHSELNMSSLELGDSALYFCASSSNYGYTFGSGTRLTVV.

The chain is built from TRBV7-9 and TRBJ2-3; TRBD2 is a possible D gene (5 bases). Looked up from germline, CDR1 is SEHNR and CDR2 is FQNEAQ (reference sequence). This CDR3 region has 13 residues. Deletions cut 4 bases from V and 4 bases from J, with 9 bases between. DNA for the CDR3: TGTGCCAGCAGCTCCCTCGGGGCAGATACGCAGTATTTT. Residues: CASSSLGADTQYF.

The chain is built from TRBV4-1 and TRBJ2-6; D call uncertain. V lost 4 bases to trimming and J lost 2 bases, with 6 bases between them. Germline V gene lookup returns CDR1 MGHRA and CDR2 YSYEKL. CDR3 length: 14 residues. This CDR3 is CASSPPAGANVLTF. The CDR3, as DNA: TGCGCCAGCAGCCCCCCGGCTGGGGCCAACGTCCTGACTTTC.

The J gene is TRBJ1-2, the V gene TRBV10-3, with a weak D call TRBD1 (6 bases). The CDR3 extends over 15 amino acids. Germline assignment: CDR1 ENHRY and CDR2 SYGVKD. With 5 bases removed from V and 0 bases from J, the gap between germline ends came to 13 bases. The CDR3 reads CAISSGDATNYGYTF. The DNA for the CDR3 is TGTGCCATCAGTTCAGGGGACGCTACTAACTATGGCTACACCTTC.

The rearrangement links TRBV15 to TRBJ1-4; D is unclear. Trimming took 5 bases from V and 3 from J, leaving 13 bases between them. The CDR3 is 15 residues long. Germline V gives CDR1 LNHNV, CDR2 YYDKDF (reference sequence). The CDR3 sequence is CATSERLEANEKLFF. The CDR3 DNA reads as TGTGCCACCAGCGAGCGCCTGGAGGCTAATGAAAAACTGTTTTTT.

The chain has TRBV5-4 and TRBJ1-1, with D possibly TRBD1 on 6 matching bases. The ends were cut back, 4 bases at V and 5 bases at J, with 15 bases in the middle. In germline, CDR1 is SGHNT, CDR2 YYREEE (reference sequence). The CDR3 has 14 amino acids. The chain's CDR3 is CASSPRGGGTEAFF. Written as DNA, the CDR3 is TGTGCCAGCAGCCCCCGGGGAGGGGGGACTGAAGCTTTCTTT. Using reference TRBV5-4 and TRBJ1-1 for the parts outside the CDR3, the full variable domain is ETGVTQSPTHLIKTRGQQVTLRCSSQSGHNTVSWYQQALGQGPQFIFQYYREEENGRGNFPPRFSGLQFPNYSSELNVNALELDDSALYLCASSPRGGGTEAFFGQGTRLTVV.